These 21 T cell receptor beta chains share one sample of origin, sequenced in a study of blood T cell repertoires in COVID-19. TCRdb keeps only in-frame clones here, not all; method: immunoSEQ multiplex PCR. The repertoire has some 30,000 clones, over 75% of them found once; the top ten carry under 8.5%. Sequenced input: peripheral blood. The source is a man in his 60s with active COVID-19.

The chain has TRBV28 and TRBJ1-6; 8 bases agree with TRBD1. There are 16 residues in the CDR3. Per germline, CDR1 MDHEN and CDR2 SYDVKM. Germline trimming cut 6 bases from V and 9 bases from J; bases unmatched to any gene: 13. The CDR3 bases are TGTGCCAGCAGCCGCCCCTGGGACAGGAATGGTTCACCCCTCCACTTT. Translation gives CASSRPWDRNGSPLHF.

This clone came up a few times. The CDR3 bases are TGTGCCAGCAGCTTGACAGGGGGGACTGAAGCTTTCTTT. Its protein product is CASSLTGGTEAFF. V gene TRBV7-8 combines with J gene TRBJ1-1, with 9 bases that match TRBD1. The germline CDR1 and CDR2 sequences are SGHVS and FQNEAQ. The CDR3 is 13 amino acids. V lost 3 bases to trimming and J lost 5 bases; unmatched junction nucleotides: 1.

The genes are TRBV4-2 and TRBJ2-7, with TRBD2 as a possible D gene (8 bases). Germline CDR1 reads LGHNA; CDR2 reads YNFKEQ. V lost 4 bases, J lost 1 base, and 17 bases lay in between. The CDR3 runs 16 residues. CDR3 sequence: CASSPRTGGGSYEQYF. CDR3 in DNA: TGTGCCAGCAGCCCACGGACAGGCGGGGGGTCCTACGAGCAGTACTTC.

The chain employs TRBV19 and TRBJ2-3, with TRBD1 matching over 8 bases. Germline CDR1 and CDR2: LNHDA and SQIVND (reference sequence). Losses at the gene ends were 6 bases for V and 0 bases for J; bases not matched to a gene: 5. The CDR3 has 15 residues. CDR3 region: CASRTDRVSTDTQYF. In DNA, the CDR3 is TGTGCCAGTAGGACGGACAGGGTGAGCACAGATACGCAGTATTTT. The variable domain in full, completed from reference TRBV19 and TRBJ2-3, reads DGGITQSPKYLFRKEGQNVTLSCEQNLNHDAMYWYRQDPGQGLRLIYYSQIVNDFQKGDIAEGYSVSREKKESFPLTVTSAQKNPTAFYLCASRTDRVSTDTQYFGPGTRLTVL.

This clone was observed a few times. This chain links TRBV5-6 with TRBJ2-2; the D gene is possibly TRBD1 (5 bases). Per germline, CDR1 SGHDT and CDR2 YYEEEE. V gave up 5 bases and J gave up 2 bases, with 10 bases separating them. The CDR3 has 14 amino acids. The CDR3 DNA is TGTGCCAGCAGTTACGACAGAAACACCGGGGAGCTGTTTTTT. This translates into CASSYDRNTGELFF.

V is TRBV19 and J is TRBJ2-2, with TRBD1 matching 7 bases. Germline V lookup: CDR1 LNHDA, CDR2 SQIVND (reference sequence). V was pared by 4 bases and J by 5 bases, with 7 bases of the junction left unmatched. The CDR3 consists of 15 residues. The DNA of the CDR3 is TGTGCCAGTAGTAACTCCTACAGGGGTACCGGGGAGCTGTTTTTT. This codes for CASSNSYRGTGELFF. The whole variable domain, remainder taken from reference TRBV19 and TRBJ2-2, is DGGITQSPKYLFRKEGQNVTLSCEQNLNHDAMYWYRQDPGQGLRLIYYSQIVNDFQKGDIAEGYSVSREKKESFPLTVTSAQKNPTAFYLCASSNSYRGTGELFFGEGSRLTVL.

This clone has just a few counts. The chain employs TRBV6-6 and TRBJ2-3; the D gene is possibly TRBD1 (6 bases). Trimming stripped 6 bases from V and 3 bases from J, with 10 bases between. Germline V lookup: CDR1 MNHNY, CDR2 SVGAGI (reference sequence). The CDR3 is made up of 13 amino acids. The CDR3 is CASRGTGTDTQYF. The CDR3 coding sequence is TGTGCCAGCAGGGGAACAGGGACAGATACGCAGTATTTT.

The chain uses TRBV28 and TRBJ1-4; no firm D call. The germline V gene has CDR1 MDHEN and CDR2 SYDVKM. The CDR3 loop spans 16 amino acids. V dropped 6 bases and J dropped 0 bases, with 14 bases sitting between them. As DNA, the CDR3 is TGTGCCAGCAGAGGGAGCTCTGGGGCAACTAATGAAAAACTGTTTTTT. This gives the protein CASRGSSGATNEKLFF.

This chain uses TRBV6-2 or TRBV6-3 with TRBJ1-2; D might be TRBD1 (6 bases). The V end was cut by 6 bases, the J end by 7 bases, with 15 bases between. This CDR3 contains 13 residues. Germline V gene data show CDR1 as MNHEY and CDR2 as SVGEGT. The CDR3 protein is CASSAQGWFGYTF. The DNA for the CDR3 is TGTGCCAGCAGCGCACAGGGTTGGTTTGGCTACACCTTC.

This chain uses TRBV27 with TRBJ1-1, with 9 bases that match TRBD1. Germline V gene sequence: CDR1 MNHEY, CDR2 SMNVEV (reference sequence). V gave up 2 bases and J gave up 6 bases; unmatched junction bases: 4. The CDR3 has 14 residues. The chain's CDR3 is CASSLGDRVSEAFF. In DNA, the CDR3 is TGTGCCAGCAGTTTAGGGGACAGGGTCTCTGAAGCTTTCTTT.

V gene TRBV18 combines with J gene TRBJ2-1; 8 bases match TRBD2. J gave up 10 bases and V 0 bases, and 8 bases lay outside the gene matches. Germline assignment: CDR1 KGHSH and CDR2 LQKENI. This CDR3 is 15 amino acids long. This CDR3 is CASSPPGLAGGEQFF. The CDR3 DNA is TGTGCCAGCTCACCACCGGGGCTAGCGGGTGGAGAGCAGTTCTTC.

This clone was counted once. This sequence joins TRBV2 and TRBJ2-3; the match to TRBD2 covers 9 bases. Per the germline V gene, CDR1 is SNHLY and CDR2 is FYNNEI. V trimming: 6 bases; J trimming: 4 bases; junction bases outside the gene matches: 5. The CDR3 sequence is 14 residues long. The CDR3 coding sequence is TGTGCCAGCAGCGGGACTAGCAGGTCAGATACGCAGTATTTT. It codes for CASSGTSRSDTQYF.

The chain recombines TRBV9 with TRBJ1-2; 9 nucleotides match TRBD1. CDR1 SGDLS and CDR2 YYNGEE come from the germline V gene. This CDR3 is built from 15 residues. V dropped 4 bases and J dropped 2; count of bases not matched to a gene: 6. This chain's CDR3 is CASSTKTGGNYGYTF. CDR3 nucleotide sequence: TGTGCCAGCAGCACAAAGACAGGGGGAAACTATGGCTACACCTTC.

The chain carries TRBV5-1 and TRBJ2-5; TRBD1 matches 7 bases. This CDR3 has 14 amino acids. CDR1 is SGHRS, CDR2 YFSETQ, per germline. V shed 4 bases, J shed 5 bases, and the junction held 8 bases outside the gene matches. The CDR3: CASSTVRGWETQYF. CDR3 nucleotides: TGCGCCAGCAGCACCGTCAGGGGGTGGGAGACCCAGTACTTC.

The chain uses TRBV30 and TRBJ2-5; 10 bases match TRBD2. V lost 3 bases and J lost 12; bases outside the gene matches: 10. There are 13 residues in the CDR3. Germline CDR1 reads GTSNPN; CDR2 reads SVGIG (reference sequence). CDR3 protein: CAWSDSPSGRKYF. For the CDR3, the DNA is TGTGCCTGGAGCGATTCCCCTAGCGGGAGAAAGTACTTC.

This sequence joins TRBV7-9 and TRBJ2-3; D unresolved. This CDR3 is built from 15 residues. With 3 bases removed from V and 2 bases from J, the gap between germline ends came to 12 bases. From germline, CDR1 is SEHNR and CDR2 FQNEAQ (reference sequence). CDR3 nucleotide sequence: TGTGCCAGCAGCTTCGGTGGCAGGAACACAGATACGCAGTATTTT. Translating it yields CASSFGGRNTDTQYF.

The rearrangement links TRBV2 to TRBJ1-2; D gene unclear. CDR1 and CDR2 from the germline V gene are SNHLY and FYNNEI. This CDR3 has 16 amino acids. Trimming pared 3 bases from V and 5 bases from J, leaving 19 bases between. The CDR3 DNA is TGTGCCAGCAGTGATCGTGTGATTCGGGGTAGTTATGGCTACACCTTC. As protein: CASSDRVIRGSYGYTF.

This chain uses TRBV18 with TRBJ1-1; weak D call: TRBD1 (5 bases). This CDR3 contains 14 residues. CDR1 KGHSH and CDR2 LQKENI come from the germline V gene. The V end was cut by 5 bases, the J end by 4 bases, with 14 bases between. CDR3 sequence reads: CASSARGRVTEAFF. The CDR3 coding sequence is TGTGCCAGCTCAGCCCGGGGGAGGGTCACTGAAGCTTTCTTT.

The chain carries TRBV9 and TRBJ2-1; TRBD2 agrees at 8 bases. The CDR3 spans 18 residues. CDR1 and CDR2 from the germline V gene are SGDLS and YYNGEE. The trim removed 3 bases at V and 0 bases at J, leaving 11 bases unmatched. The CDR3 is CASSAHANLAGSYNEQFF. The CDR3 nucleotides are TGTGCCAGCAGCGCTCACGCAAACCTAGCGGGCTCCTACAATGAGCAGTTCTTC.

This chain connects TRBV10-1 to TRBJ2-3; D perhaps matches TRBD2 (5 bases). The V end lost 4 bases, the J end lost 1 base, and 12 bases lay between the germline ends. CDR3 length: 15 amino acids. Germline CDR1 and CDR2: WNHNN and SYGVQD (reference sequence). In DNA form, the CDR3 reads TGCGCCAGCAGTGGTTTGGGAGCCCGCACAGATACGCAGTATTTT. As protein: CASSGLGARTDTQYF.

CDR3: CASSLGGTYEQYV. In nucleotides, the CDR3 is TGTGCCAGCAGCTTGGGAGGGACCTACGAGCAGTACGTC. The rearrangement joins TRBV5-4 to TRBJ2-7, with a tentative D call TRBD2 (5 bases). This CDR3 has 13 residues. In germline, CDR1 is SGHNT, CDR2 YYREEE (reference sequence). With 0 bases removed from V and 2 bases from J, the gap between germline ends came to 6 bases.